This entry describes one T cell receptor beta chain. Its antigen is still unknown. The record has no base qualities; no much larger clone is one base away. The collaborating institutions used their own protocols to collect whole blood in K2EDTA tubes. Collaborator samples were shipped for TCRbeta analysis as frozen whole blood, isolated PBMCs, or DNA extracted from either sample type. The source of the sample is a study of blood T cell repertoires in COVID-19 (TCRdb year 2020). Broadly, across the study: The collaborator samples originated in the United States, Italy and Spain and spanned the acute and convalescent phases of COVID-19. A de-identified subject ID, COVID-19 status, age in years and sex were almost always included in the sample metadata. The repertoires were made available in a free public database intended to serve as a resource for research on the immune response to SARS-CoV-2. Deeply sampled blood TCRbeta repertoires from subjects exposed to, actively infected with, or recovered from COVID-19 were included in the dataset. The prospective study material was composed of cDNA or gDNA derived from T cells, B-cell-depleted T cells, or PBMCs. Samples came from the ongoing ImmuneRACE study (first 160 participants) plus 1,254 subjects from 6 global collaborators. Where available, HLA class I and class II types were taken from metadata supplied by the sample provider and were not determined by assay-based typing. Study-wide conclusions, independent of this receptor: How much clinical and demographic metadata was included differed by source and by participant, and the metadata was provided uncurated.

The immunoSEQ Assay, a bias-controlled multiplex PCR, was used to amplify TCRbeta CDR3 regions from genomic DNA. The original pipeline was this. The number of nucleated cells in each sample was estimated from the amplification of reference gene primers within the assay. To quantify the absolute abundance of each unique TCRbeta CDR3 rearrangement, sequence reads were collapsed and filtered. For each sample, productive Simpson clonality was calculated as the square root of Simpson's diversity index over productive rearrangements. Not all clones reach the TCRdb copy of this immuneACCESS table, which keeps in-frame sequences only. Checked studies attribute under half of the gap to unresolved V genes and leave the rest unexplained. V, J and clone size derive from that table, while D and trimming were established from the DNA sequence. For this sample there are tens of thousands of clones; 86% appear just once. Less than 35% of the sample is taken by the ten largest.

CDR1 and CDR2 are drawn from the germline V gene (reference sequence): GTSNPN, SVGIG. The cysteine opens and the phenylalanine closes a CDR3 of 15 amino acids. Of the read, only the CDR3 DNA is kept; its 45 bases are in frame from base 1. V and J are truncated by 1 base and 5 bases respectively, leaving an intervening sequence of 14 bases. Sequenced: peripheral blood. Recombination joined TRBV30 with TRBJ2-2; tentative D gene TRBD1, with 6 bases matching. This clonotype originated in a middle-aged man with active or convalescent COVID-19. The DNA sequence is given as TGTGCCTGGAGTGCGGACAGAGAGGGGACCGGGGAGCTGTTTTTT. This gives the protein CAWSADREGTGELFF.